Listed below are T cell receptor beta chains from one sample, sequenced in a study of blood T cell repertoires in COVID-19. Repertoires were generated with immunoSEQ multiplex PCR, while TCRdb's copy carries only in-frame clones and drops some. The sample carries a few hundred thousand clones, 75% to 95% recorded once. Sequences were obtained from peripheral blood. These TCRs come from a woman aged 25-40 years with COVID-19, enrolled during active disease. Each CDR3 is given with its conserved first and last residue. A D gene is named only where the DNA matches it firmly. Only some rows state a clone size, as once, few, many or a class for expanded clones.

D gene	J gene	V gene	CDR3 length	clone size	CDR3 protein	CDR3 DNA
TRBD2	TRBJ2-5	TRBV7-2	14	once	CASSFSREGKTQYF	TGTGCCAGCAGCTTTTCTAGGGAGGGGAAGACCCAGTACTTC
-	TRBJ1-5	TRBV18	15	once	CASSQTARSNQPQHF	TGTGCCAGCTCTCAGACAGCTAGGAGCAATCAGCCCCAGCATTTT
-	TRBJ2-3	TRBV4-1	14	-	CASSREYYTDTQYF	TGCGCCAGCAGCCGGGAGTACTACACAGATACGCAGTATTTT
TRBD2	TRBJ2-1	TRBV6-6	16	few	CASSPRSGSAYNEQFF	TGTGCCAGCAGTCCCAGGAGCGGGAGTGCATACAATGAGCAGTTCTTC
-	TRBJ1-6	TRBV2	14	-	CASKAGNSASPLHF	TGTGCCAGCAAGGCAGGAAATTCGGCTTCACCCCTCCACTTT
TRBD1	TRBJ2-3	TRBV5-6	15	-	CASSYDRVGTDTQYF	TGTGCCAGCAGTTACGACAGGGTGGGAACAGATACGCAGTATTTT
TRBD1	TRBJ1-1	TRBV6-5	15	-	CASSSLQGIDTEAFF	TGTGCCAGCAGTTCACTACAGGGGATTGACACTGAAGCTTTCTTT
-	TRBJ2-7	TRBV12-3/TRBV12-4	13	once	CASSLSTGDEQYF	TGTGCCAGCAGTTTATCTACAGGAGACGAGCAGTACTTC
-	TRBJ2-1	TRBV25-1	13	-	CASGSSGYNEQFF	TGTGCCAGCGGGTCCAGCGGGTACAATGAGCAGTTCTTC
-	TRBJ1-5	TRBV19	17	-	CASSREDAISGGQPQHF	TGTGCCAGTAGTAGGGAGGACGCAATATCGGGGGGTCAGCCCCAGCATTTT
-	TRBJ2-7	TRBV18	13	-	CASSPLRVDEQYF	TGTGCCAGCTCACCACTCAGGGTCGACGAGCAGTACTTC
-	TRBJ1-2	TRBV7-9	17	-	CASRSLGRGNSNYGYTF	TGTGCCAGCCGAAGCTTAGGGAGGGGGAATTCGAACTATGGCTACACCTTC
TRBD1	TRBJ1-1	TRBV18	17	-	CASSPGQGAVLNTEAFF	TGTGCCAGCTCGCCGGGACAGGGGGCAGTTTTGAACACTGAAGCTTTCTTT
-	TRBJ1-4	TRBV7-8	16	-	CASSLETVATNEKLFF	TGTGCCAGCAGCTTAGAAACGGTCGCAACTAATGAAAAACTGTTTTTT
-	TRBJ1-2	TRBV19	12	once	CASRQITSGYTF	TGTGCCAGTAGACAGATCACGTCGGGCTACACCTTC
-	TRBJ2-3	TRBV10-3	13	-	CAISGSVLDTQYF	TGTGCCATCAGTGGTAGCGTGTTAGATACGCAGTATTTT
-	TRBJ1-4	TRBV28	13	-	CASRNGANEKLFF	TGTGCCAGCAGGAATGGAGCAAATGAAAAACTGTTTTTT
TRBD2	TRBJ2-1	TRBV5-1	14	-	CASRPTAGGDEQFF	TGCGCCAGCAGGCCTACAGCGGGAGGGGATGAGCAGTTCTTC
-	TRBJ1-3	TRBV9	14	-	CASSVNLAGNTIYF	TGTGCCAGCAGCGTAAATTTAGCTGGAAACACCATATATTTT
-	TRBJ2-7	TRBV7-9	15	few	CASSLGSSSSYEQYF	TGTGCCAGCAGCTTAGGGTCTAGTAGTTCCTACGAGCAGTACTTC
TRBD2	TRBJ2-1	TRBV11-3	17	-	CASSLVGLAGGPGEQFF	TGTGCCAGCAGCTTAGTGGGACTAGCGGGAGGGCCAGGGGAGCAGTTCTTC
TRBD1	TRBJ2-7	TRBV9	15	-	CASSVASGTGREQYF	TGTGCCAGCAGCGTAGCTTCCGGGACAGGTCGTGAGCAGTACTTC
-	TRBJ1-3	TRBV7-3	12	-	CASSLHRETIYF	TGTGCCAGCAGCCTCCACCGGGAGACCATATATTTT
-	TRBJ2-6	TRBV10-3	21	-	CAISEARWGMGLSSGANVLTF	TGTGCCATCAGTGAGGCGAGGTGGGGTATGGGGCTGAGCTCTGGGGCCAACGTCCTGACTTTC
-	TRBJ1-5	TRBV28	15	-	CASRNPSGFNQPQHF	TGTGCCAGCAGGAACCCATCGGGGTTCAATCAGCCCCAGCATTTT
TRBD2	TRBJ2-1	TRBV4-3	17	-	CASSQGTSGSSYNEQFF	TGCGCCAGCAGCCAAGGGACTAGCGGGAGCTCCTACAATGAGCAGTTCTTC
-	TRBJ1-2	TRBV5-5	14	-	CASSRQVLNYGYTF	TGTGCCAGCAGCCGACAGGTTCTTAACTATGGCTACACCTTC
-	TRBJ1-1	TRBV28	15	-	CASSLPRGGLTEAFF	TGTGCCAGCAGTTTACCCCGGGGGGGTTTGACTGAAGCTTTCTTT
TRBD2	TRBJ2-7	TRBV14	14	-	CASSQGGSTSEQYF	TGTGCCAGCAGCCAAGGCGGGAGCACAAGTGAGCAGTACTTC
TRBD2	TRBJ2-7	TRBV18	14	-	CASSPTSGTYEQYF	TGTGCCAGCTCACCAACTAGCGGAACCTACGAGCAGTACTTC
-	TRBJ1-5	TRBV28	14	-	CASSFRTERSPQHF	TGTGCCAGCAGTTTTAGGACAGAACGATCGCCCCAGCATTTT
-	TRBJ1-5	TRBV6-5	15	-	CASSYSGGSSQPQHF	TGTGCCAGCAGTTACAGCGGGGGGTCCAGTCAGCCCCAGCATTTT
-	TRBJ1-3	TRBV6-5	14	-	CASRGVSSGNTIYF	TGTGCCAGCCGGGGGGTGTCCTCTGGAAACACCATATATTTT
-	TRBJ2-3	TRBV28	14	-	CASSLDGRSDTQYF	TGTGCCAGCAGTTTAGACGGGAGATCAGATACGCAGTATTTT
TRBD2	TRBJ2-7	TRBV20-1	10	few	CSARRTSEYF	TGCAGTGCTAGAAGGACTAGCGAGTACTTC
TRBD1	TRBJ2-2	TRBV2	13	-	CASSRTGGGELFF	TGTGCCAGCAGCCGGACAGGTGGCGGGGAGCTGTTTTTT
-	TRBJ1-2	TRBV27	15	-	CASSDLSRRDYGYTF	TGTGCCAGCAGTGATCTGAGCCGTCGCGACTATGGCTACACCTTC
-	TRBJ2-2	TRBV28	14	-	CASNRDLNTGELFF	TGTGCCAGCAACCGGGACTTAAACACCGGGGAGCTGTTTTTT
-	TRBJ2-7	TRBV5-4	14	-	CASSLDGGTYEQYF	TGTGCCAGCAGCTTGGATGGCGGGACCTACGAGCAGTACTTC
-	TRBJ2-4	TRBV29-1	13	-	CSVSGSAKNIQYF	TGCAGCGTGTCAGGGTCAGCCAAAAACATTCAGTACTTC
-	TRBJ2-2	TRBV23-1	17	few	CASSQSGHSGNTGELFF	TGCGCCAGCAGTCAATCGGGACACTCAGGGAACACCGGGGAGCTGTTTTTT
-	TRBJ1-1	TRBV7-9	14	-	CASSLAVRNTEAFF	TGTGCCAGCAGCTTAGCAGTCAGGAACACTGAAGCTTTCTTT
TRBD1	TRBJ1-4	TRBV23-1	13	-	CASSAGTGKGLFF	TGCGCCAGCAGTGCCGGGACAGGGAAAGGACTGTTTTTT
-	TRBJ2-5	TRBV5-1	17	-	CASSSRLLGTQQETQYF	TGCGCCAGCAGCTCAAGATTGTTGGGGACACAACAAGAGACCCAGTACTTC
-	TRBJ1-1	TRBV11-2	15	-	CASSLRGGLNTEAFF	TGTGCCAGCAGCTTACGGGGTGGCCTAAACACTGAAGCTTTCTTT
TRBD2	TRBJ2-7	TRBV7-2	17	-	CASSFAGTSGLTYEQYF	TGTGCCAGCAGCTTCGCCGGGACTAGCGGGCTAACCTACGAGCAGTACTTC
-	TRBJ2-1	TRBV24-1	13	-	CATSDRDWNEQFF	TGTGCCACCAGTGACCGAGACTGGAATGAGCAGTTCTTC
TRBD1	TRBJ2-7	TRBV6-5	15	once	CASSATGDPSNEQYF	TGTGCCAGCAGCGCGACAGGGGACCCTTCCAACGAGCAGTACTTC
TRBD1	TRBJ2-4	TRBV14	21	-	CASSQESLDRGRGLAKNIQYF	TGTGCCAGCAGCCAAGAAAGTCTGGACAGGGGGCGAGGGTTGGCCAAAAACATTCAGTACTTC
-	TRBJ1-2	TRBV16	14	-	CASSQSLKDYGYTF	TGTGCCAGCAGCCAATCACTCAAAGACTATGGCTACACCTTC
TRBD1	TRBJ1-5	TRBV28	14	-	CATSTGAGNQPQHF	TGTGCCACTTCGACAGGGGCCGGCAATCAGCCCCAGCATTTT
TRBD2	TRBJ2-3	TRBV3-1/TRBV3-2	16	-	CASSHRGRTSTDTQYF	TGTGCCAGCAGCCATCGCGGGAGGACGAGCACAGATACGCAGTATTTT
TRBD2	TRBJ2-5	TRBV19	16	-	CASSAYLAGDQETQYF	TGTGCCAGTAGTGCCTACCTAGCGGGAGATCAAGAGACCCAGTACTTC
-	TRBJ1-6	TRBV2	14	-	CASSEVPQASPLHF	TGTGCCAGCAGTGAAGTCCCTCAAGCTTCACCCCTCCACTTT
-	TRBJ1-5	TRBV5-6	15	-	CASSLTGSSNQPQHF	TGTGCCAGCAGCTTGACAGGGTCCAGCAATCAGCCCCAGCATTTT
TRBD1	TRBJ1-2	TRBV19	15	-	CASSEATGGTYGYTF	TGTGCCAGTAGTGAAGCAACAGGGGGGACCTATGGCTACACCTTC
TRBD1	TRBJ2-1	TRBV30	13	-	CAGDRGRFNEQFF	TGTGCCGGGGACAGGGGACGGTTTAATGAGCAGTTCTTC
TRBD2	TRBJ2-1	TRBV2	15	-	CASSGLAGVDNEQFF	TGTGCCAGCAGTGGACTAGCGGGCGTGGACAATGAGCAGTTCTTC
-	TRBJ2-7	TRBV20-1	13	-	CSASRGQFYEQYF	TGCAGTGCTAGTAGAGGACAGTTCTACGAGCAGTACTTC